This T cell receptor (beta chain) was retrieved from a study of OX40 agonist ivuxolimab in advanced cancers. Overall study context: Patients enrolled in dose escalation were diagnosed with hepatocellular carcinoma, melanoma, renal cell or head and neck cancer.

The repertoire was sequenced with immunoSEQ multiplex PCR; TCRdb's copy has only in-frame clones and lacks some. This sample has some 82,000 clones, with 91% found just once. V shed 2 bases and J 7 bases; nucleotides not matched to a gene: 9. This CDR3 region has 16 residues. Germline CDR1 and CDR2: SGDLS and YYNGEE. This clonotype was sampled from an adult with an advanced solid tumor such as melanoma, head and neck, liver or kidney cancer. The chain carries TRBV9 and TRBJ2-7, with 13 bases fitting TRBD2. Sequences were derived from CD4+ or CD8+ T cells sorted from blood, sampled in a trial of the OX40 agonist ivuxolimab. The CDR3 nucleotides read TGTGCCAGCAGCGTCGATCCGGGACTAGCGGGACGGGAGCAGTACTTC. It specifies CASSVDPGLAGREQYF.